This record covers a single T cell receptor (beta chain). As yet, its antigen is unknown. It is likely a read error: a sequence one base away is far more abundant. Germline V gene data show CDR1 as MNHEY and CDR2 as SVGAGI. The CDR3 loop spans 13 amino acids. The entry originates in a study of prognosis after radiotherapy for stage I lung cancer. About the study: After radiotherapy, 15 showed no significant progression while four developed distant metastases (median approximately 7 months). Study-level points and caveats: When patients developed distant metastases, their Shannon entropy after stereotactic body radiation therapy was lower.

Starting from genomic DNA, TCR beta CDR3 was amplified through two-round multiplex PCR. The use of primers specific to each TRBV and TRBJ gene characterized first-round PCR. TCRdb analysed the multiplex PCR reads with MiXCR anew, one entry per CDR3 protein. The table records around 14,000 distinct CDR3 sequences, 30% of them present only once. The sequencing here drew on PBMCs, taken before or after stereotactic body radiation therapy (not recorded which). This clonotype was obtained from a donor of 50 years or more with non-small cell lung cancer. The rearrangement joins TRBV6-5 to TRBJ2-1; perhaps TRBD1 as D (5 bases). Gene TRBJ2-7 matches the end of the DNA better, so the J call may be wrong. The CDR3 DNA reads TGTGCCAGCATTTACATTCCAGGGTCCGAGCAGTACTTC. Translation gives CASIYIPGSEQYF.